A selection of T cell receptor beta chains follows, all from one sample in a study of OX40 agonist ivuxolimab in advanced cancers. Sequencing used immunoSEQ multiplex PCR; TCRdb keeps in-frame clones, though not all of them. The sample has 20,000 to 30,000 clones; 76% are singletons. Specimen: CD4+ or CD8+ T cells sorted from blood, collected in a trial of the OX40 agonist ivuxolimab. Receptors originate from an adult with an advanced solid tumor such as melanoma, head and neck, liver or kidney cancer. CDR3s include the opening cysteine and the closing phenylalanine or tryptophan. D genes are given only for firm matches. Clone size appears in some rows only: once, few, many, or a class for an expanded clone.

TRBJ2-1 TRBV7-3 once . 14 TGTGCCAGCAGCTTAGGACAGAGTAACAATGAGCAGTTCTTC CASSLGQSNNEQFF
TRBJ2-2 TRBV5-1 once . 12 TGCGCCAGCAGCCTATATCAGGGGGAGCTGTTTTTT CASSLYQGELFF
TRBJ1-6 TRBV27 . . 18 TGTGCCAGCAGTTACCGCTTCGGCCCCGACTCCTATAATTCACCCCTCCACTTT CASSYRFGPDSYNSPLHF
TRBJ2-5 TRBV19 . TRBD2 15 TGTGCCAGTAGTCCCAAATCGCGGGGGGAAGAGACCCAGTACTTC CASSPKSRGEETQYF
TRBJ2-7 TRBV6-5 . . 11 TGTGCCAGCAGTTACAAAGACGAGCAGTACTTC CASSYKDEQYF
TRBJ2-5 TRBV6-1 few TRBD1 13 TGTGCCAGCAGTCACAGGGGAAAAGAGACCCAGTACTTC CASSHRGKETQYF
TRBJ1-1 TRBV4-2 . . 14 TGTGCCAGCAGCCAAGGCCGGGAGAACACTGAAGCTTTCTTT CASSQGRENTEAFF
TRBJ2-2 TRBV4-1 . . 16 TGCGCCAGCAGCCAAGAAGGGACTCGGAACACCGGGGAGCTGTTTTTT CASSQEGTRNTGELFF
TRBJ2-1 TRBV6-1 . TRBD1 15 TGTGCCAGCAGTGTTCACAGGGGTTCCTACAATGAGCAGTTCTTC CASSVHRGSYNEQFF
TRBJ1-1 TRBV6-1 . . 13 TGTGCCAGCACCTCGGCGGTGAACACTGAAGCTTTCTTT CASTSAVNTEAFF
TRBJ2-1 TRBV5-5 . TRBD2 16 TGTGCCAGCAGCTTGCTCTCTAGCGGGGGTCTGGGTGAGCAGTTCTTC CASSLLSSGGLGEQFF
TRBJ2-5 TRBV6-1 . . 13 TGTGCCAGCAGTGAATATACCAAAGAGACCCAGTACTTC CASSEYTKETQYF
TRBJ2-3 TRBV7-2 few . 13 TGTGCCAGCAGCTTAGCAACACGCGATACGCAGTATTTT CASSLATRDTQYF
TRBJ2-5 TRBV25-1 few TRBD2 18 TGTGCCAGCAGTGCTTCCGGGACTAGCGGGGGCCGTGGGGAGACCCAGTACTTC CASSASGTSGGRGETQYF
TRBJ1-2 TRBV9 . . 14 TGTGCCAGCAGCGTAGAGAAGGGCTCCTATGGCTACACCTTC CASSVEKGSYGYTF
TRBJ2-7 TRBV2 few . 12 TGTGCCAGCGGCGGGTCCACCTACGAGCAGTACTTC CASGGSTYEQYF
TRBJ1-6 TRBV7-3 . . 15 TGTGCCAGCAGCTTAGGGGGGTCCTATAATTCACCCCTCCACTTT CASSLGGSYNSPLHF
TRBJ2-3 TRBV19 . . 13 TGTGCCAGTAGAAGCAGGGGGGCAGATACGCAGTATTTT CASRSRGADTQYF
TRBJ1-2 TRBV14 few . 14 TGTGCCAGCAGCCAAGATCAGCAGGTTTGGGGCTACACCTTC CASSQDQQVWGYTF
TRBJ2-5 TRBV9 few . 13 TGTGCCAGCAGCCTATCACGACAGGAGACCCAGTACTTC CASSLSRQETQYF
TRBJ1-1 TRBV30 medium-sized TRBD1 16 TGTGCCTGGAGTGGGTCCGAAACAGGGGCGAACACTGAAGCTTTCTTT CAWSGSETGANTEAFF
TRBJ1-1 TRBV7-2 . . 15 TGTGCCAGCAGCTTGGGGGGGATTAGTGAGACTGAAGCTTTCTTT CASSLGGISETEAFF
TRBJ2-2 TRBV10-1 . TRBD1 16 TGCGCCAGCAGTGAGGCCTCCAAGGGGGCTACCGGGGAGCTGTTTTTT CASSEASKGATGELFF
TRBJ1-5 TRBV28 . TRBD1 14 TGTGCCAGCAGTTTCATAGGGGGCGGCCAGCCCCAGCATTTT CASSFIGGGQPQHF
TRBJ1-6 TRBV7-2 . . 14 TGTGCCAGCAGCTTAGACGGATATAATTCACCCCTCCACTTT CASSLDGYNSPLHF
TRBJ1-6 TRBV7-9 . . 12 TGTGCCAGCAGCTTGGGGGGGCTACCCCTCCACTTT CASSLGGLPLHF
TRBJ1-1 TRBV19 . TRBD1 14 TGTGCCAGTAGTCCCTGGGACAGGAACACTGAAGCTTTCTTT CASSPWDRNTEAFF
TRBJ2-3 TRBV21-1 medium-sized . 15 TGTGCCAGCAGCAAAGGGGACAGGGGAGCAGATACGCAGTATTTT CASSKGDRGADTQYF
TRBJ1-2 TRBV2 . . 12 TGTGCCAGCACCCAGGGGAACTATGGCTACACCTTC CASTQGNYGYTF
TRBJ1-4 TRBV4-2 . . 15 TGTGCCAGCAGCCAAGGAGGAAGGGTCGGGGAAAAACTGTTTTTT CASSQGGRVGEKLFF
TRBJ2-7 TRBV28 . TRBD1 15 TGTGCCAGCAGTACACAGGGGGCTTACTCCTACGAGCAGTACTTC CASSTQGAYSYEQYF
TRBJ1-2 TRBV7-9 . TRBD1 14 TGTGCCAGCAGCTTAGGGACAGGGGGAGGAGGCTACACCTTC CASSLGTGGGGYTF
TRBJ1-5 TRBV18 . . 13 TGTGCCAGCTCACCACAAGGGGATCAGCCCCAGCATTTT CASSPQGDQPQHF
TRBJ2-7 TRBV7-2 . TRBD2 16 TGTGCCAGCAGCCGTAGCGGGGGGGCCCTAAGCCACGAGCAGTACTTC CASSRSGGALSHEQYF
TRBJ2-1 TRBV7-2 few TRBD2 19 TGTGCCAGCACCCGAATGGGAGCGGGGGTACGATACCGCTACAATGAGCAGTTCTTC CASTRMGAGVRYRYNEQFF
TRBJ2-1 TRBV5-1 once TRBD2 16 TGCGCCAGCAGCTTGGATGGGGCGGGAGATTACAATGAGCAGTTCTTC CASSLDGAGDYNEQFF
TRBJ2-1 TRBV7-3 . TRBD1 18 TGTGCCAGCAGCTCCCGGGACGATGACAGGGGTCAAAGGAATGAGCAGTTCTTC CASSSRDDDRGQRNEQFF
TRBJ1-2 TRBV27 . TRBD1 15 TGTGCCAGCAGCCTACGGGGACAGGGGGACTATGGCTACACCTTC CASSLRGQGDYGYTF
TRBJ1-3 TRBV9 . . 14 TGTGCCAGCAGCGCATCACAGGGTGGAAACACCATATATTTT CASSASQGGNTIYF
TRBJ1-1 TRBV7-2 . . 12 TGTGCCAGCAGCGGGTACAGGGTCGGAGCTTTCTTT CASSGYRVGAFF
TRBJ1-3 TRBV5-1 . . 17 TGCGCCAGCAGCTCCTCCGGGACTTCTAGCTCTGGAAACACCATATATTTT CASSSSGTSSSGNTIYF
TRBJ2-6 TRBV6-5 . . 13 TGTGCCACCCGGGACTCTGGGGCCAACGTCCTGACTTTC CATRDSGANVLTF
TRBJ1-1 TRBV7-2 . TRBD1 16 TGTGCCAGCAGCTTAGTTGGGACAGGGGCCACCACTGAAGCTTTCTTT CASSLVGTGATTEAFF
TRBJ2-2 TRBV6-6 . . 16 TGTGCCAGCAGTTACAGGCCGACAGGCCTCACCGGGGAGCTGTTTTTT CASSYRPTGLTGELFF
TRBJ2-5 TRBV4-2 . . 17 TGTGCCAGCAGCCGAGAATCCTTAGCGAGGGGGACCGAGACCCAGTACTTC CASSRESLARGTETQYF
TRBJ2-7 TRBV5-5 . TRBD1 14 TGTGCCAGCAGCTTCACAGGGGGCGACCACAAGCAGTACTTC CASSFTGGDHKQYF
TRBJ2-1 TRBV6-1 . TRBD2 15 TGTGCCAGCAGTGGACTAGCGGGGGGGCCAGGTGAGCAGTTCTTC CASSGLAGGPGEQFF
TRBJ2-4 TRBV5-6 . . 15 TGTGCCAGCAGCGAAGTCAGGCTCGCCAAAAACATTCAGTACTTC CASSEVRLAKNIQYF
TRBJ1-2 TRBV27 . TRBD1 14 TGTGCCAGCAGTTTATCGGGACAGGGTTATGGCTACACCTTC CASSLSGQGYGYTF
TRBJ2-6 TRBV5-4 . . 17 TGTGCCAGCAGCCCCGAGGGGGGGCGGGGTGGGGCCAACGTCCTGACTTTC CASSPEGGRGGANVLTF
TRBJ1-2 TRBV2 . . 15 TGTGCCAGCAGCCGATCTGAGGATGCTAACTATGGCTACACCTTC CASSRSEDANYGYTF
TRBJ1-2 TRBV6-5 . TRBD1 13 TGTGCCAGCAGCTCCGACAGGGGGCGAGGCTACACCTTC CASSSDRGRGYTF
TRBJ2-7 TRBV7-9 once . 16 TGTGCCAGCAGCGCCTCCGGGGGGGACAGGGCCTACGAGCAGTACTTC CASSASGGDRAYEQYF